A single T cell receptor beta chain is shown here with its context. The data were obtained in a study of T cell changes during pregnancy in multiple sclerosis. Libraries were prepared by immunoSEQ multiplex PCR; TCRdb keeps only in-frame clonotypes and omits some of them. The sample contains about 59,000 clones, about nine tenths of which appear only once. The CDR3 totals 12 residues. Germline CDR1 MNHEY, CDR2 SVGAGI. Trimming took 5 bases from V and 6 from J; bases not matched to a gene: 0. The clonotype originates from a female donor in good health, enrolled as a control in a pregnancy study. The sequencing used peripheral blood, collected in the second trimester of pregnancy. This chain joins TRBV6-5 and TRBJ2-7; 11 bases map to TRBD1. The CDR3 nucleotides are TGTGCCAGCAGTGGACAGGGGGCCGAGCAGTACTTC. Translated: CASSGQGAEQYF.